This T cell receptor (beta chain) was captured by sequencing in a study of control samples from healthy donors and cancer patients. Some clones are missing from TCRdb's copy, which holds only in-frame ones; the method was immunoSEQ multiplex PCR. The data show under 65,000 clones, with 90% seen just once and roughly 1.2% held by the top ten. The germline gives CDR1 SGHRS, CDR2 YFSETQ. Trimming pared 4 bases from V and 1 base from J, leaving 11 bases between. The CDR3 consists of 14 residues. The sequenced material came from PBMCs. The chain couples TRBV5-1 to TRBJ2-5; perhaps TRBD1 as D (6 bases). The clonotype was recovered from a woman in her forties or fifties with colorectal cancer. For the CDR3, the DNA is TGCGCCAGCAGCGCTACAGGGTTCCAAGAGACCCAGTACTTC. This sequence encodes CASSATGFQETQYF.